One sample yielded the 24 T cell receptor beta chains listed below, sequenced in a study of early stage breast cancer tumors listed by TCRdb under 2017. Library preparation used the immunoSEQ multiplex PCR assay. TCRdb obtained this table from immuneACCESS and retained in-frame rearrangements with V and J assigned. These tables miss some clones; where compared with another copy, unresolved V genes account for less than half of the shortfall, and the remainder is unexplained. The sample table contains approximately 33,000 clones; only one count was recorded for 70% to 75% of them. The biggest ten clones account for approximately 5% of the sample. Sequencing used blood. The receptors originated from a person aged 35-50 years with breast cancer.

The chain uses TRBV18 and TRBJ2-6; D possibly corresponds to TRBD1 (6 bases). Per germline, CDR1 KGHSH and CDR2 LQKENI. The CDR3 is made up of 16 amino acids. Trimming left V 0 bases short and J 4 bases short, with 10 bases between. CDR3 in amino acids: CASSPPSGVGANVLTF. DNA for the CDR3: TGTGCCAGCTCACCACCGTCAGGGGTAGGGGCCAACGTCCTGACTTTC.

V is TRBV6-6 and J is TRBJ2-5; D not resolved. The CDR3 is made up of 12 amino acids. V was shortened by 0 bases and J by 4 bases, with 3 bases between the two germline ends. Germline CDR1 reads MNHNY; CDR2 reads SVGAGI (reference sequence). CDR3 region: CASSYSRETQYF. The DNA for the CDR3 is TGTGCCAGCAGTTACTCGAGAGAGACCCAGTACTTC.

There are a few counts of this clone. The chain links TRBV28 to TRBJ1-5; TRBD1 is a possible D gene (5 bases). This CDR3 has 16 amino acids. Germline values: CDR1 MDHEN, CDR2 SYDVKM. V was clipped by 8 bases and J by 8 bases, with 25 bases between them. The CDR3 region is CASCLRGSRPQKPQHF. For the CDR3, the DNA is TGTGCCAGCTGCCTCCGGGGCAGCCGACCCCAGAAGCCCCAGCATTTT.

The chain is built from TRBV11-3 and TRBJ2-3, with no clear D. V shed 0 bases and J shed 0 bases, with 13 bases lying between them. Germline loops: CDR1 SGHNT, CDR2 YENEEA. The CDR3 consists of 17 residues. CDR3 nucleotides: TGTGCCAGCAGCTTAGAAAAATGGTCTTCTAGCACAGATACGCAGTATTTT. Its protein product is CASSLEKWSSSTDTQYF.

V and J are TRBV7-3 and TRBJ1-1; weak D call: TRBD1 (6 bases). The V end was cut by 6 bases, the J end by 5 bases, with 16 bases between. The CDR3 covers 14 residues. Germline-derived CDR1 and CDR2 are SGHTA and FQGTGA. The chain's CDR3 is CASSNDGGLTEAFF. CDR3 nucleotide sequence: TGTGCCAGCAGTAATGATGGGGGCTTGACTGAAGCTTTCTTT.

This clone was recorded only once. The CDR3 spells CASSEIAGAYEQYF. The CDR3 nucleotides read TGTGCCAGCAGTGAAATAGCGGGGGCCTACGAGCAGTACTTC. The genes are TRBV6-5 and TRBJ2-7; 9 nucleotides align to TRBD2. The V gene's germline CDR1 is MNHEY and CDR2 SVGAGI. The CDR3 has 14 amino acids. V dropped 5 bases and J dropped 2; count of bases not matched to a gene: 4.

The chain uses TRBV18 and TRBJ1-2; D unresolved. V lost 2 bases and J lost 4, with 11 bases in between. This CDR3 contains 14 residues. Germline V gene sequence: CDR1 KGHSH, CDR2 LQKENI. The CDR3 region is CASSPGGVLYGYTF. CDR3 DNA sequence: TGTGCCAGCTCACCAGGTGGGGTACTCTATGGCTACACCTTC.

The rearrangement links TRBV29-1 to TRBJ1-4; D not resolved. Germline V lookup: CDR1 SQVTM, CDR2 ANQGSEA. The V and J ends lost 2 bases and 8 bases respectively, with 9 bases between them. This CDR3 has 12 residues. The CDR3 DNA reads as TGCAGCGTTGAAATACCGGGGGAAAAACTGTTTTTT. As protein: CSVEIPGEKLFF.

This rearrangement joins TRBV6-5 to TRBJ2-5; D may be TRBD1 (5 bases). Germline CDR1 reads MNHEY; CDR2 reads SVGAGI. The CDR3 covers 14 residues. Trimming shortened V by 7 bases and J by 5 bases, and 17 bases separated the two germline ends. The CDR3 loop reads CASTEGVKGETQYF. Here the CDR3 DNA reads TGTGCCAGCACCGAAGGGGTTAAAGGGGAGACCCAGTACTTC.

DNA for the CDR3: TGCAGCGTTGCGTGGGCGAGCTACAATGAGCAGTTCTTC. Its protein product is CSVAWASYNEQFF. V is TRBV29-1 and J is TRBJ2-1; D remains unclear. V was cut by 4 bases and J by 3 bases, with 10 bases left in between. The germline V gene has CDR1 SQVTM and CDR2 ANQGSEA. The CDR3 has 13 residues.

The gene calls are TRBV19 and TRBJ2-7; the D is unclear. Trimming left V 5 bases short and J 4 bases short, with 15 bases between. The length of the CDR3 is 14 residues. The V gene's germline CDR1 is LNHDA and CDR2 SQIVND (reference sequence). The chain's CDR3 is CASSFGPWGYEQYF. CDR3 nucleotide sequence: TGTGCCAGTAGTTTCGGGCCCTGGGGATACGAGCAGTACTTC.

The V call is TRBV19, the J call TRBJ1-2; 8 nucleotides agree with TRBD1. Germline V gene lookup returns CDR1 LNHDA and CDR2 SQIVND (reference sequence). The length of the CDR3 is 15 residues. Trimming removed 6 bases from V and 4 bases from J; junction bases left unmatched: 10. The CDR3 nucleotides are TGTGCCAGTAGGACAGGGGCCGCAAGTAGCTATGGCTACACCTTC. The encoded protein is CASRTGAASSYGYTF.

This chain uses TRBV11-3 with TRBJ2-1; maybe TRBD2 (6 bases). Trimming removed 4 bases from V and 4 bases from J, with 8 bases in between. Germline CDR1 and CDR2: SGHNT and YENEEA. The CDR3 loop spans 13 amino acids. The DNA of the CDR3 is TGTGCCAGCAGCTGGGGACTTTACAATGAGCAGTTCTTC. This encodes CASSWGLYNEQFF. Full variable domain (remainder filled in from reference TRBV11-3 and TRBJ2-1): EAGVVQSPRYKIIEKKQPVAFWCNPISGHNTLYWYLQNLGQGPELLIRYENEEAVDDSQLPKDRFSAERLKGVDSTLKIQPAELGDSAVYLCASSWGLYNEQFFGPGTRLTVL.

The chain links TRBV19 to TRBJ1-2; D perhaps matches TRBD1 (5 bases). The CDR3 runs to 14 residues. V lost 3 bases and J 4 bases, leaving 12 bases between the germline ends. Germline CDR1 LNHDA, CDR2 SQIVND (reference sequence). DNA for the CDR3: TGTGCCAGTAGTATGGGGGGACTGGGCTATGGCTACACCTTC. Translation gives CASSMGGLGYGYTF.

The genes are TRBV27 and TRBJ2-7; no clear D gene. There are 13 residues in the CDR3. The germline V gene encodes CDR1 MNHEY and CDR2 SMNVEV (reference sequence). V lost 2 bases and J lost 3, with 8 bases in between. The chain's CDR3 is CASSLIAGYEQYF. DNA of the CDR3: TGTGCCAGCAGTTTAATCGCAGGCTACGAGCAGTACTTC.

V and J are TRBV2 and TRBJ1-1, with D maybe TRBD1 (5 bases). Trimming shortened V by 5 bases and J by 9 bases, and 19 bases separated the two germline ends. This CDR3 has 14 amino acids. Looked up from germline, CDR1 is SNHLY and CDR2 is FYNNEI. In DNA form, the CDR3 reads TGTGCCAGCAGTCTACAGACAGCCTCCCCGAAAGCTTTCTTT. This encodes CASSLQTASPKAFF.

This clone was seen only a few times. The gene calls are TRBV19 and TRBJ1-3; D is uncertain. Per germline, CDR1 LNHDA and CDR2 SQIVND (reference sequence). The CDR3 consists of 11 residues. V dropped 7 bases and J dropped 2 bases, with 3 bases sitting between them. The CDR3 loop reads CASMAGNTIYF. Written as DNA, the CDR3 is TGTGCCAGTATGGCTGGAAACACCATATATTTT. Full variable domain (outside the CDR3, taken from reference TRBV19 and TRBJ1-3): DGGITQSPKYLFRKEGQNVTLSCEQNLNHDAMYWYRQDPGQGLRLIYYSQIVNDFQKGDIAEGYSVSREKKESFPLTVTSAQKNPTAFYLCASMAGNTIYFGEGSWLTVV.

The chain employs TRBV5-1 and TRBJ2-1; the match to TRBD1 covers 9 bases. The germline V gene encodes CDR1 SGHRS and CDR2 YFSETQ. This CDR3 has 13 residues. Trimming removed 7 bases from V and 8 bases from J; junction bases left unmatched: 7. CDR3 in amino acids: CASGGDRAYEQFF. DNA for the CDR3: TGCGCCAGCGGGGGGGACAGGGCCTATGAGCAGTTCTTC.

The chain carries TRBV7-8 and TRBJ2-5; 7 bases are shared with TRBD1. The CDR3 loop spans 16 amino acids. Trimming removed 5 bases from V and 2 bases from J; junction bases left unmatched: 11. CDR1 is SGHVS, CDR2 FQNEAQ, per germline. The CDR3 protein is CASSLDHRGNQETQYF. In nucleotides, the CDR3 is TGTGCCAGCAGCCTAGACCACAGGGGAAATCAAGAGACCCAGTACTTC. Complete variable domain (other parts from reference TRBV7-8 and TRBJ2-5): GAGVSQSPRYKVAKRGQDVALRCDPISGHVSLFWYQQALGQGPEFLTYFQNEAQLDKSGLPSDRFFAERPEGSVSTLKIQRTQQEDSAVYLCASSLDHRGNQETQYFGPGTRLLVL.

This clone was seen a few times. The chain carries TRBV19 and TRBJ1-5, with 7 bases identical to TRBD1. The CDR3 consists of 15 residues. V trimming: 8 bases; J trimming: 0 bases; junction bases outside the gene matches: 7. Germline lookup yields CDR1 LNHDA and CDR2 SQIVND (reference sequence). The chain's CDR3 is CASGDRAYSNQPQHF. The CDR3 coding sequence is TGTGCCAGTGGAGACAGGGCTTATAGCAATCAGCCCCAGCATTTT. Drawing the rest from reference TRBV19 and TRBJ1-5, the complete variable domain is DGGITQSPKYLFRKEGQNVTLSCEQNLNHDAMYWYRQDPGQGLRLIYYSQIVNDFQKGDIAEGYSVSREKKESFPLTVTSAQKNPTAFYLCASGDRAYSNQPQHFGDGTRLSIL.

The rearrangement uses TRBV6-6 and TRBJ2-1, with TRBD2 matching 10 bases. Germline CDR1 is MNHNY and CDR2 is SVGAGI (reference sequence). V was clipped by 6 bases and J by 4 bases; unmatched bases: 9. This CDR3 is built from 16 residues. The DNA for the CDR3 is TGTGCCAGCAGGACTCCTAGCGGGGGCCGATACAATGAGCAGTTCTTC. As protein: CASRTPSGGRYNEQFF.

The V and J genes are TRBV4-1 and TRBJ2-7; 11 nucleotides match TRBD2. Trimming removed 2 bases from V and 2 bases from J; junction bases left unmatched: 8. Germline CDR1 MGHRA, CDR2 YSYEKL. The CDR3 runs 17 residues. CDR3 DNA sequence: TGCGCCAGCAGCCAAAACCTACTAGCGGGGGTAACCTACGAGCAGTACTTC. It specifies CASSQNLLAGVTYEQYF.

CDR3 in amino acids: CASSQDDNEQFF. The CDR3 DNA sequence: TGTGCCAGCAGCCAAGACGACAATGAGCAGTTCTTC. This chain links TRBV4-2 with TRBJ2-1, with D hard to call. Germline V gene lookup returns CDR1 LGHNA and CDR2 YNFKEQ. The CDR3 runs 12 residues. V shed 0 bases and J shed 5 bases, with 2 bases lying between them.

The chain carries TRBV27 and TRBJ2-1, with 7 bases fitting TRBD1. The ends lost 5 bases at V and 6 bases at J; junction bases unmatched: 1. The germline CDR1 and CDR2 sequences are MNHEY and SMNVEV (reference sequence). The CDR3 contains 12 residues. The CDR3 sequence is CASSRQGNEQFF. Here the CDR3 DNA reads TGTGCCAGCAGTAGACAGGGCAATGAGCAGTTCTTC.